A selection of T cell receptor beta chains follows, all from one sample in a study of T-cell reconstitution after alpha-beta-depleted transplantation in children. Each CDR3 protein gets one entry after TCRdb re-called the PCR reads with MiXCR. The table records hundreds of thousands of distinct CDR3 sequences, around 12% of them present only once. Sample: PBMCs from the stem cell graft donor, taken from the stem cell graft. These receptors were obtained from a human donor who donated a stem cell graft to a child with acute lymphoblastic leukemia. Each CDR3 is given with its conserved first and last residue. A D gene is named only where the DNA matches it firmly. Clone size appears in some rows only: once, few, many, or a class for an expanded clone.

CDR3 DNA: TGTGCCAGCAGTGGGGCGGGGGCGGGGGTATGGGATGAGCAGTTCTTC
CDR3 protein: CASSGAGAGVWDEQFF
V gene: TRBV28
clone size: many
J gene: TRBJ2-1
D gene: NA

CDR3 DNA: TGCAGCCTCAGCGGCCTCTCCTACGAGCAGTACTTC
CDR3 protein: CSLSGLSYEQYF
V gene: TRBV20-1
clone size: many
J gene: TRBJ2-7
D gene: NA

CDR3 DNA: TGTGCCAGCAGCCAAGGACAGGGAAGCAGGGAGCTGTTTTTT
CDR3 protein: CASSQGQGSRELFF
V gene: TRBV4-2
clone size: many
J gene: TRBJ2-2
D gene: TRBD1

CDR3 DNA: TGTGCCAGCAATTGGGGGGTAACAAATCAGCCCCAGCATTTT
CDR3 protein: CASNWGVTNQPQHF
V gene: TRBV2
clone size: many
J gene: TRBJ1-5
D gene: NA

CDR3 DNA: TGTGCCAGCAGCTTCTCAACCGGGCCCTCGGGAAACACCATATATTTT
CDR3 protein: CASSFSTGPSGNTIYF
V gene: TRBV7-9
clone size: many
J gene: TRBJ1-3
D gene: NA

CDR3 DNA: TGTGCCAGTTGGGACAAGGACCCCTACGAGCAGTACTTC
CDR3 protein: CASWDKDPYEQYF
V gene: TRBV6-1
clone size: many
J gene: TRBJ2-7
D gene: NA

CDR3 DNA: TGTGCCAGCAGCTTAGGGAGTAGAGGCGGGGAGCTGTTTTTT
CDR3 protein: CASSLGSRGGELFF
V gene: TRBV11-3
clone size: NA
J gene: TRBJ2-2
D gene: NA

CDR3 DNA: TGTGCCAGCAGTTCCACAGTGAACACCGGGGAGCTGTTTTTT
CDR3 protein: CASSSTVNTGELFF
V gene: TRBV12-3/TRBV12-4
clone size: many
J gene: TRBJ2-2
D gene: NA

CDR3 DNA: TGTGCCAGCAGCTCCATCACGGGACTAGTGGGAGTCCAAGAGACCCAGTACTTC
CDR3 protein: CASSSITGLVGVQETQYF
V gene: TRBV7-6
clone size: NA
J gene: TRBJ2-5
D gene: TRBD2

CDR3 DNA: TGCGCCAGCAGCTTGTCGGGGGGGGCGGCAGATACGCAGTATTTT
CDR3 protein: CASSLSGGAADTQYF
V gene: TRBV5-1
clone size: few
J gene: TRBJ2-3
D gene: TRBD2

CDR3 DNA: TGTGCCATCAGCCCGGAGGTCAACTATGGCTACACCTTC
CDR3 protein: CAISPEVNYGYTF
V gene: TRBV5-5
clone size: NA
J gene: TRBJ1-2
D gene: NA

CDR3 DNA: TGTGCCAGCAGTTTACAGACAGGTCCGAATTACGAGCAGTACTTC
CDR3 protein: CASSLQTGPNYEQYF
V gene: TRBV27
clone size: few
J gene: TRBJ2-7
D gene: NA